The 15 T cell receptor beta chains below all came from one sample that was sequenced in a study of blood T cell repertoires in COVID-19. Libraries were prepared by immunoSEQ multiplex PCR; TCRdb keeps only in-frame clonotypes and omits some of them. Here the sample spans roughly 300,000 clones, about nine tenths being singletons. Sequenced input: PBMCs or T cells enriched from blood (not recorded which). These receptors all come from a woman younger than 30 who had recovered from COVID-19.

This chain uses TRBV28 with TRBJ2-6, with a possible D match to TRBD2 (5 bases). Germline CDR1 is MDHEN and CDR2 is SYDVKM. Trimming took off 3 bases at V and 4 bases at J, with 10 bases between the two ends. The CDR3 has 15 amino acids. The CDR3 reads CASSLGSSGANVLTF. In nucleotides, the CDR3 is TGTGCCAGCAGTTTGGGGAGTTCCGGGGCCAACGTCCTGACTTTC.

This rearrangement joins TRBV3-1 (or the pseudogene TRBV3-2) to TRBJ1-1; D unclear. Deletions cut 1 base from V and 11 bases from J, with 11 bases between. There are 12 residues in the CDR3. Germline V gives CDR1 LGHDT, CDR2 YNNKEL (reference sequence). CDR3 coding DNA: TGTGCCAGCAGCCAAGTTGGAGGGAGGGCTTTCTTT. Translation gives CASSQVGGRAFF.

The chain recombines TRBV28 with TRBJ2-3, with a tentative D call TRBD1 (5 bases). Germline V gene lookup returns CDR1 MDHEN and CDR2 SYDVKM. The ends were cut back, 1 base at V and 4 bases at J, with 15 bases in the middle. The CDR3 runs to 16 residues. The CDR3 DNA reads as TGTGCCAGCAGTTTATTCCAGGGAAGTGATGCAGATACGCAGTATTTT. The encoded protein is CASSLFQGSDADTQYF.

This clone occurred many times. The chain's CDR3 is CASGRAGLSNEQFF. The CDR3 DNA reads TGTGCCAGCGGGAGGGCGGGGTTGAGTAATGAGCAGTTCTTC. This chain links TRBV6-5 with TRBJ2-1, with 7 bases aligning to TRBD2. J was trimmed by 7 bases and V by 8 bases; bases with no gene match: 11. Per the germline V gene, CDR1 is MNHEY and CDR2 is SVGAGI. The CDR3 spans 14 residues.

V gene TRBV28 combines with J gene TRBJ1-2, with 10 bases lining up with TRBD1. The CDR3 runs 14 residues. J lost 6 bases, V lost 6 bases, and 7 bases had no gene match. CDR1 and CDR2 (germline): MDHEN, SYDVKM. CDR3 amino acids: CASSSGQGVDGYTF. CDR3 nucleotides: TGTGCCAGCAGCAGCGGACAGGGGGTCGATGGCTACACCTTC.

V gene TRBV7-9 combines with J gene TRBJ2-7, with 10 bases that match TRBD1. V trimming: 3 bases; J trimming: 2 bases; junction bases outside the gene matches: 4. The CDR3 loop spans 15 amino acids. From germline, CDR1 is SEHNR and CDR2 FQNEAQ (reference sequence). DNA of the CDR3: TGTGCCAGCAGCTTTCCAGGACAGGGGGCCTACGAGCAGTACTTC. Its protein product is CASSFPGQGAYEQYF.

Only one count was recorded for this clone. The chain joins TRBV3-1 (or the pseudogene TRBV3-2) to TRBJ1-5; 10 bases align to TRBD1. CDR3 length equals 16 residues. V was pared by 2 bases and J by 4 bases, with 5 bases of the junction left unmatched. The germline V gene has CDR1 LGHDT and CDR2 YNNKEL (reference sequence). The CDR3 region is CASSQTGTGENQPQHF. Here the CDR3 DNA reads TGTGCCAGCAGCCAAACCGGGACAGGGGAAAATCAGCCCCAGCATTTT.

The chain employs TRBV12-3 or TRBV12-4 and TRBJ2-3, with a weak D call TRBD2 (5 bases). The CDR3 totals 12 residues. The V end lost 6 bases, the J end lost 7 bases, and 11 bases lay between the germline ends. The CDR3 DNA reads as TGTGCCAGCAGCTCTCCGGGATATACGCAGTATTTT. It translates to CASSSPGYTQYF.

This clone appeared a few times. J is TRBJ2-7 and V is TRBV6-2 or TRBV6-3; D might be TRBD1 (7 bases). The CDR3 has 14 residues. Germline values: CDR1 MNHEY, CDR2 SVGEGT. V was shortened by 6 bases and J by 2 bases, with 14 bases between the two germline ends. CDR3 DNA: TGTGCCAGCAGCCCCCAGGGGGGAACCTACGAGCAGTACTTC. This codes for CASSPQGGTYEQYF.

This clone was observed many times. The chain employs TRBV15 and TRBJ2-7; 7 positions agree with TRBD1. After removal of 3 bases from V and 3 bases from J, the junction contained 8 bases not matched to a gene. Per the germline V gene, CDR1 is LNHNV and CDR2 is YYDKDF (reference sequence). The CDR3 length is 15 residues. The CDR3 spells CATSSPQTGFYEQYF. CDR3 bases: TGTGCCACCAGCAGTCCCCAGACAGGGTTCTACGAGCAGTACTTC.

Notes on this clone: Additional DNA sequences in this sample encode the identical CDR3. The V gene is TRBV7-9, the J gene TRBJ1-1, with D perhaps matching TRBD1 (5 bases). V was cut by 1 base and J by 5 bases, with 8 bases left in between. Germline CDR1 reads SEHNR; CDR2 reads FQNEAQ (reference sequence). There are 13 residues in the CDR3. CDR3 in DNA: TGTGCCAGCAGCTTAGAAGGGGCGACTGAAGCTTTCTTT. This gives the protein CASSLEGATEAFF.

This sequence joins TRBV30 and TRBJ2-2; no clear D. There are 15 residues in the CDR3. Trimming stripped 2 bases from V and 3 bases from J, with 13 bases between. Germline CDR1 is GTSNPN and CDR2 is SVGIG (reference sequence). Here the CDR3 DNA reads TGTGCCTGGAGTCTTCCGGCAGACTACACCGGGGAGCTGTTTTTT. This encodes CAWSLPADYTGELFF.

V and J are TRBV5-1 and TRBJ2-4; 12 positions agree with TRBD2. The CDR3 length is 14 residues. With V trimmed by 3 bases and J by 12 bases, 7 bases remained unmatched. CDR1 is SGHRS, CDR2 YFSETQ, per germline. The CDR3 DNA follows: TGCGCCAGCAGCTCCGAGGGACTAGCGGGCAGTCAGTACTTC. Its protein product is CASSSEGLAGSQYF.

CDR3 DNA: TGTGCCAGCAGCCTAGCGGGCAATTACGAGCAGTACTTC. Translation gives CASSLAGNYEQYF. The J gene is TRBJ2-7, the V gene TRBV5-4, with TRBD2 matching 8 bases. With 4 bases clipped from V and 4 bases from J, the junction kept 4 bases outside the gene matches. The CDR3 sequence is 13 residues long. Germline CDR1 reads SGHNT; CDR2 reads YYREEE (reference sequence).

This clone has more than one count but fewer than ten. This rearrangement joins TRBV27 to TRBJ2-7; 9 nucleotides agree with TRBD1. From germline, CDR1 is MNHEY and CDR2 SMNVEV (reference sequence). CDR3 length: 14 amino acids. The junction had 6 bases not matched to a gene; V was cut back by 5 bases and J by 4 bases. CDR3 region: CASSTTGGKYEQYF. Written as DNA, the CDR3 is TGTGCCAGCAGTACCACAGGGGGCAAGTACGAGCAGTACTTC.